Listed below are T cell receptor beta chains from one sample, sequenced in a study of vaccination effects on CD4 cells after COVID-19. These receptors have no identified antigens. Assay: immunoSEQ multiplex PCR; the TCRdb copy retains only in-frame clones and omits some. This sample has 25,000 to 30,000 clones; around four fifths occur once, and the top ten carry roughly a tenth. Sequencing used CD4+ T cells from PBMCs cultured with HCoV-NL63 spike peptides, obtained after COVID-19 vaccination. The receptors stem from a human donor who received a COVID-19 vaccine. Each CDR3 is given with its conserved first and last residue. The D gene is left open where the match is weak. Clone size is shown for a subset of rows, as once, few, many or a class of expanded clone.

clone size | J gene | V gene | D gene | CDR3 DNA | CDR3 protein
- | TRBJ2-1 | TRBV2 | - | TGTGCCACTCGGACAGACTACAATGAGCAGTTCTTC | CATRTDYNEQFF
- | TRBJ2-1 | TRBV18 | - | TGTGCCAGCTCACCGGAAAAAGCGCAGTTCTTC | CASSPEKAQFF
- | TRBJ1-4 | TRBV7-9 | - | TGTGCCAGCAGCTATTCAGGGTTAAAGAATGAAAAACTGTTTTTT | CASSYSGLKNEKLFF
- | TRBJ2-5 | TRBV2 | - | TGTGCCGGGAAGCAGGGCTTGGAGGGAGAGACCCAGTACTTC | CAGKQGLEGETQYF
- | TRBJ1-3 | TRBV27 | - | TGTGCCAGCAAAGTGTCTATGGAAGGAAACACCATATATTTT | CASKVSMEGNTIYF
- | TRBJ2-1 | TRBV29-1 | TRBD2 | TGCAGCGTTGGGGGACTAGCGGGTTTTAGCTCCTACAATGAGCAGTTCTTC | CSVGGLAGFSSYNEQFF
once | TRBJ2-3 | TRBV2 | - | TGTGCCAGCAGTGAAGAGGGTCCGCAGTATTTT | CASSEEGPQYF
once | TRBJ1-1 | TRBV5-5 | - | TGTGCCAGCAGCTTCAGGGAGGGAACTGAAGCTTTCTTT | CASSFREGTEAFF
- | TRBJ1-4 | TRBV6-5 | - | TGTGCCAGCAGAGGAGCTCCGGGTGAAAAACTGTTTTTT | CASRGAPGEKLFF
- | TRBJ2-7 | TRBV6-1 | TRBD1 | TGTGCCAGCAGTGAAGTACGTGCCGGGACAGGCTCCTACGAGCAGTACTTC | CASSEVRAGTGSYEQYF
- | TRBJ2-7 | TRBV2 | TRBD1 | TGTGCCAGGAGCACCGGGACAGCCTACGAGCAGTACTTC | CARSTGTAYEQYF
once | TRBJ2-7 | TRBV2 | TRBD2 | TGTGCCAGCAGCGGGACGGGGGGGAATTGGAGGCAGTACTTC | CASSGTGGNWRQYF
- | TRBJ2-1 | TRBV2 | TRBD2 | TGTGCCAGCAGGGTTACTAGCGGGGGCTACAATGAGCAGTTCTTC | CASRVTSGGYNEQFF
few | TRBJ2-2 | TRBV6-5 | - | TGTGCCAGCAGCCATATTCCCGGGGAGCTGTTTTTT | CASSHIPGELFF
once | TRBJ1-2 | TRBV27 | - | TGTGCCAGCAGTTTAGCCCAAACCGGGGGCTACACCTTC | CASSLAQTGGYTF
- | TRBJ1-5 | TRBV3-1/TRBV3-2 | - | TGTGCCAGCAGCCAAGATCCGGCAAGTAATCAGCCCCAGCATTTT | CASSQDPASNQPQHF
- | TRBJ2-6 | TRBV2 | - | TGTGCCAGCAGTGTCCGAGACTCTGGGGCCAACGTCCTGACTTTC | CASSVRDSGANVLTF
few | TRBJ2-7 | TRBV3-1/TRBV3-2 | - | TGTGCCAGCAGCCTGAGCTCCTACGAGCAGTACTTC | CASSLSSYEQYF
few | TRBJ2-7 | TRBV7-9 | TRBD1 | TGTGCCAGCAGCTCGGGACAGAGCTCCTACGAGCAGTACTTC | CASSSGQSSYEQYF
- | TRBJ1-5 | TRBV2 | - | TGTGCCAGCAGATCTCAGGGGTATCAGCCCCAGCATTTT | CASRSQGYQPQHF
- | TRBJ2-5 | TRBV11-3 | - | TGTGCCAGCAGCTTAGATTTGGGTCCGACTGGGGTGGAGGAGACCCAGTACTTC | CASSLDLGPTGVEETQYF
- | TRBJ2-7 | TRBV3-1/TRBV3-2 | TRBD1 | TGTGCCAGCAGCCAACCGACAGGGTGGCAGTACTTC | CASSQPTGWQYF
- | TRBJ1-2 | TRBV25-1 | - | TGTGCCAGTCTGGCTTCTACAGGGAACTATGGCTACACCTTC | CASLASTGNYGYTF
few | TRBJ1-3 | TRBV2 | - | TGTGCCAGCACGTCACTGAGGGGAAACACCATATATTTT | CASTSLRGNTIYF
- | TRBJ1-1 | TRBV6-2/TRBV6-3 | - | TGTGCCAGCAGTCCCGGGACGCTCCACAGGGTGGGCACTGAAGCTTTCTTT | CASSPGTLHRVGTEAFF
few | TRBJ1-2 | TRBV30 | - | TGTGCCTGGAGCGGTTCGGGCCTCGGGTATGGCTACACCTTC | CAWSGSGLGYGYTF
few | TRBJ1-5 | TRBV7-2 | - | TGTGCCAGCAGCTTAGAAGGGAGAGGGGAGCCCCAGCATTTT | CASSLEGRGEPQHF
- | TRBJ1-3 | TRBV6-6 | - | TGTGCCAGCAGTTACGAATGGAGCTCTGGAAACACCATATATTTT | CASSYEWSSGNTIYF
- | TRBJ2-5 | TRBV6-6 | TRBD2 | TGTGCCAGCAGAAACGCGGGAGGAGGAGCACTCGAGACCCAGTACTTC | CASRNAGGGALETQYF
- | TRBJ1-5 | TRBV6-5 | TRBD1 | TGTGCCAGCAGTTTAGACAGGGCCAATCAGCCCCAGCATTTT | CASSLDRANQPQHF
- | TRBJ2-7 | TRBV7-9 | TRBD2 | TGTGCCAGCAGCTTATCCGCGCTAGCGGGGCCCTACCCCAACTACGAGCAGTACTTC | CASSLSALAGPYPNYEQYF
once | TRBJ1-2 | TRBV3-1/TRBV3-2 | - | TGTGCCAGCAGCCAAGGGGTCCGAGGATCCCCCTATGGCTACACCTTC | CASSQGVRGSPYGYTF
- | TRBJ1-1 | TRBV11-2 | - | TGTGCCAGCAGCTTAGGGCCGAATGAAGCTTTCTTT | CASSLGPNEAFF
- | TRBJ2-1 | TRBV19 | TRBD2 | TGTGCCAGTAGTATAGAGGTGACTAGCGGGAGAAAAAATGAGCAGTTCTTC | CASSIEVTSGRKNEQFF
- | TRBJ1-1 | TRBV11-2 | - | TGTGCCAGCAGCTTTGGCTCTGCGAACACTGAAGCTTTCTTT | CASSFGSANTEAFF
few | TRBJ1-1 | TRBV5-4 | - | TGTGCCAGCAGCTTGCCGGCAATCGGGTCGGCTTTCTTT | CASSLPAIGSAFF
- | TRBJ1-6 | TRBV5-4 | - | TGTGCCAGCAGCGCCACAGGGAGCTCCTATAATTCACCCCTCCACTTT | CASSATGSSYNSPLHF
few | TRBJ1-1 | TRBV5-6 | - | TGTGCCAGCACCTTACGCAAGGGAGGGGACACTGAAGCTTTCTTT | CASTLRKGGDTEAFF
medium-sized | TRBJ2-1 | TRBV3-1/TRBV3-2 | TRBD2 | TGTGCCAGCAGCCGGAGGCCTCCGGTACTAGCGGGAGCTTTGGGAGAGCAGTTCTTC | CASSRRPPVLAGALGEQFF
- | TRBJ1-1 | TRBV4-1 | TRBD1 | TGCGCCAGCAGCCAAGCGATCGGACAGGTGAACACTGAAGCTTTCTTT | CASSQAIGQVNTEAFF
- | TRBJ2-2 | TRBV5-4 | TRBD2 | TGTGCCAGCAGCCCCAAGGTTGGTAGCGGGGCAGAGCTGTTTTTT | CASSPKVGSGAELFF
- | TRBJ2-3 | TRBV19 | - | TGTGCCAGTAGACAAAGCGGAGATACGCAGTATTTT | CASRQSGDTQYF
few | TRBJ1-1 | TRBV6-6 | TRBD1 | TGTGTGGGACAGGGGTCCACTGAAGCTTTCTTT | CVGQGSTEAFF
once | TRBJ2-2 | TRBV24-1 | TRBD2 | TGTGCCACCGGCATAGCGGGGGTGAACACCGGGGAGCTGTTTTTT | CATGIAGVNTGELFF
- | TRBJ1-2 | TRBV21-1 | - | TGTGCCAGCAGCAAAATGGAGTACGGGACAGGGGCCCATAACTATGGCTACACCTTC | CASSKMEYGTGAHNYGYTF
- | TRBJ1-1 | TRBV12-3/TRBV12-4 | TRBD1 | TGTGCCAGCAGTAACAGGGGCGGCACTGAAGCTTTCTTT | CASSNRGGTEAFF
few | TRBJ2-7 | TRBV10-2 | TRBD2 | TGCGCCAGTGGGAAAGGAGCGGGGGGGCCCCACGAGCAGTACTTC | CASGKGAGGPHEQYF
once | TRBJ2-5 | TRBV4-1 | - | TGCGCCAGCAGCCAAGATAATTCGGAGACCCAGTACTTC | CASSQDNSETQYF
- | TRBJ2-2 | TRBV11-2 | - | TGTGCCAGCAGCCCTGGACAGTCAACCGGGGAGCTGTTTTTT | CASSPGQSTGELFF
few | TRBJ1-1 | TRBV6-5 | - | TGTGCCAGCAAGATCTCGGTGAACACTGAAGCTTTCTTT | CASKISVNTEAFF
- | TRBJ2-7 | TRBV5-6 | TRBD1 | TGTGCCAGCAGCTTGTATGGTGACAGGGCCTCCTACGAGCAGTACTTC | CASSLYGDRASYEQYF